This entry lists 13 T cell receptor beta chains sequenced from one sample in a study of shared clonotypes between healthy human individuals. CD8 cells classed as naive were CD45RO-negative and positively selected for CCR7, excluding terminally differentiated effector memory CD45RA+ cells. Sequencing was performed with immunoSEQ multiplex PCR; in TCRdb, only in-frame clones are kept and a portion is missing. The data hold about 2.1 million clones, with about 94% observed a single time. The sequenced sample consisted of naive CD8+ T cells from PBMCs. These receptors all stem from a man younger than 30 in good health. Some clones in this sample may be carry-over from other donors' samples.

The chain recombines TRBV6-5 with TRBJ1-2; D is ambiguous. Trimming stripped 5 bases from V and 0 bases from J, with 13 bases between. The germline V gene has CDR1 MNHEY and CDR2 SVGAGI. The CDR3 sequence is 15 residues long. DNA for the CDR3: TGTGCCAGCAGTCCGGAGGGCAATCCTAACTATGGCTACACCTTC. Translation gives CASSPEGNPNYGYTF.

V is TRBV9 and J is TRBJ2-7; a weak D match, TRBD1 (6 bases). Germline values: CDR1 SGDLS, CDR2 YYNGEE. The CDR3 length is 14 residues. The germline V and J ends were trimmed by 3 bases and 3 bases, with 13 bases remaining between them. CDR3 residues: CASSEGDPSYEQYF. The CDR3 DNA reads TGTGCCAGCAGCGAGGGGGACCCAAGCTACGAGCAGTACTTC.

As DNA, the CDR3 is TGTGCCAGCAGCGGGAGGACTAGCGGGACTTACAATGAGCAGTTCTTC. It is translated as CASSGRTSGTYNEQFF. The J gene is TRBJ2-1, the V gene TRBV9, with 12 nucleotides matching TRBD2. Germline V gene sequence: CDR1 SGDLS, CDR2 YYNGEE. This CDR3 region has 16 residues. J was trimmed by 4 bases and V by 3 bases; bases with no gene match: 5.

The chain joins TRBV9 to TRBJ2-1; the D is unclear. V was shortened by 3 bases and J by 6 bases, with 4 bases between the two germline ends. Germline V gene data show CDR1 as SGDLS and CDR2 as YYNGEE. The CDR3 has 11 residues. The CDR3 DNA reads as TGTGCCAGCAGCGAGAGCAATGAGCAGTTCTTC. Translating gives CASSESNEQFF.

The sample holds one count of this clone. The chain uses TRBV9 and TRBJ2-3; D remains unclear. The length of the CDR3 is 15 residues. Trimming left V 0 bases short and J 2 bases short, with 10 bases between. CDR1 is SGDLS and CDR2 is YYNGEE in the germline V gene. The CDR3, as DNA: TGTGCCAGCAGCGTAGTAGGAAGGGTCACAGATACGCAGTATTTT. It translates to CASSVVGRVTDTQYF.

The chain uses TRBV18 and TRBJ1-2, with D maybe TRBD1 (6 bases). CDR3 size: 18 residues. V lost 0 bases and J lost 2, with 19 bases in between. The germline CDR1 and CDR2 sequences are KGHSH and LQKENI. CDR3 sequence: CASSPPIYRTGPNYGYTF. CDR3 nucleotide sequence: TGTGCCAGCTCACCACCCATCTACCGTACAGGGCCGAACTATGGCTACACCTTC.

The chain has TRBV27 and TRBJ2-2, with 9 bases aligning to TRBD1. V shed 3 bases and J 3 bases; nucleotides not matched to a gene: 2. CDR1 and CDR2 from the germline V gene are MNHEY and SMNVEV (reference sequence). The CDR3 is made up of 15 amino acids. The CDR3 sequence: CASSFRQGDTGELFF. In nucleotides, the CDR3 is TGTGCCAGCAGTTTCCGACAGGGGGACACCGGGGAGCTGTTTTTT.

The chain employs TRBV5-1 and TRBJ2-5; TRBD1 matches 8 bases. Germline V gene data show CDR1 as SGHRS and CDR2 as YFSETQ. The V segment lost 2 bases and the J segment 5 bases; nucleotides outside the gene matches: 8. This CDR3 has 15 residues. CDR3 residues: CASSLNGGQGETQYF. CDR3 DNA sequence: TGCGCCAGCAGCTTAAATGGCGGACAGGGTGAGACCCAGTACTTC.

This sequence joins TRBV7-3 and TRBJ2-7; 15 bases align to TRBD2. This CDR3 comprises 16 residues. V shed 5 bases, J shed 5 bases, and the junction held 7 bases outside the gene matches. CDR1 is SGHTA, CDR2 FQGTGA, per germline. The CDR3 DNA sequence: TGTGCCAGCAGCCAAGGACTAGCGGGAGGGCCCGACGAGCAGTACTTC. This translates into CASSQGLAGGPDEQYF.

The chain is built from TRBV7-2 and TRBJ1-3; a weak D match, TRBD1 (5 bases). Germline V gene lookup returns CDR1 SGHTA and CDR2 FQGNSA. This CDR3 region has 16 residues. Trimming took off 1 base at V and 3 bases at J, with 13 bases between the two ends. The CDR3 DNA reads as TGTGCCAGCAGCTTAGTGGGCGGGGGACTTGGAAACACCATATATTTT. Residues: CASSLVGGGLGNTIYF.

Details on this clone: This specimen includes other DNA sequences encoding the same CDR3. V and J are TRBV7-9 and TRBJ2-7; possible D gene TRBD2, 6 bases. The CDR3 is 12 residues long. Germline CDR1 and CDR2: SEHNR and FQNEAQ (reference sequence). V lost 5 bases and J lost 3, with 8 bases in between. The CDR3 protein is CASSPTSYEQYF. The CDR3 DNA follows: TGTGCCAGCAGCCCGACTAGCTACGAGCAGTACTTC.

This clone occurred once. This chain joins TRBV6-1 and TRBJ2-7; TRBD1 agrees at 9 bases. Germline V gene data show CDR1 as MNHNS and CDR2 as SASEGT. The J segment lost 0 bases and the V segment lost 7 bases, leaving 7 bases of the junction unmatched. The CDR3 length is 15 residues. The CDR3 loop is CASKLRDRASYEQYF. The CDR3 DNA reads as TGTGCCAGCAAACTCCGGGACAGGGCCTCCTACGAGCAGTACTTC.

The genes are TRBV6-1 and TRBJ1-2; TRBD1 might be the D (5 bases). The length of the CDR3 is 15 residues. With 2 bases removed from V and 3 bases from J, the gap between germline ends came to 13 bases. Germline V gives CDR1 MNHNS, CDR2 SASEGT. The CDR3 sequence: CASSEHGRGYYGYTF. The CDR3 region has the DNA TGTGCCAGCAGTGAACATGGACGGGGGTACTATGGCTACACCTTC.